This T cell receptor (beta chain) was identified in a study of response to subunit inactivated influenza vaccine. This clonotype turned up a few times. Germline CDR1 and CDR2: MNHNS and SASEGT. The CDR3 extends over 14 amino acids. V was pared by 8 bases and J by 7 bases, with 15 bases between. MiXCR, run by TCRdb on the RT-PCR reads, gives a single entry per CDR3 protein. The table has just under 550,000 distinct CDR3 sequences, 20% to 25% seen once. These data were likewise used in another study, on T cells expressing NK-cell markers. That source adds: 5'RACE template switching with UMIs generated TCR beta cDNA.

The sequencing used CD4+ T cells sorted from PBMCs, collected roughly 13 days after vaccination. This chain connects TRBV6-1 to TRBJ1-6; D is perhaps TRBD1 (6 bases). This TCR derives from a man aged 45-65 years who received an inactivated influenza vaccine. The CDR3 sequence: CASRPGEVNSPLHF. CDR3 DNA: TGTGCCAGCCGACCAGGGGAAGTGAATTCACCCCTCCACTTT.